The sequence of this T cell receptor beta chain was determined in a study of blood T cell repertoires in COVID-19. The CDR3 is 17 amino acids. Germline V gene data show CDR1 as SGHAT and CDR2 as FQNNGV. V trimming: 5 bases; J trimming: 9 bases; junction bases outside the gene matches: 12. Per the original data handling: Quantification of nucleated cells was approximated via reference gene primer amplification. Generated by immunoSEQ multiplex PCR, the TCRdb table keeps only in-frame clones and is missing some. V and J calls and clone size come straight from that table; D and trimming were deduced from the DNA. There are 190,000 or so clones in the sample; 85% to 90% occur only once, and roughly 0.85% lies in the top ten.

The sequence was collected from a young woman who had recovered from COVID-19. The sample taken for sequencing was peripheral blood. This chain connects TRBV11-2 to TRBJ2-1; TRBD2 matches at 14 bases. The CDR3 bases are TGTGCCAGCAGCCCCAACCCCGGGACTAGCGGGAGACGTGAGCAGTTCTTC. Translated: CASSPNPGTSGRREQFF.